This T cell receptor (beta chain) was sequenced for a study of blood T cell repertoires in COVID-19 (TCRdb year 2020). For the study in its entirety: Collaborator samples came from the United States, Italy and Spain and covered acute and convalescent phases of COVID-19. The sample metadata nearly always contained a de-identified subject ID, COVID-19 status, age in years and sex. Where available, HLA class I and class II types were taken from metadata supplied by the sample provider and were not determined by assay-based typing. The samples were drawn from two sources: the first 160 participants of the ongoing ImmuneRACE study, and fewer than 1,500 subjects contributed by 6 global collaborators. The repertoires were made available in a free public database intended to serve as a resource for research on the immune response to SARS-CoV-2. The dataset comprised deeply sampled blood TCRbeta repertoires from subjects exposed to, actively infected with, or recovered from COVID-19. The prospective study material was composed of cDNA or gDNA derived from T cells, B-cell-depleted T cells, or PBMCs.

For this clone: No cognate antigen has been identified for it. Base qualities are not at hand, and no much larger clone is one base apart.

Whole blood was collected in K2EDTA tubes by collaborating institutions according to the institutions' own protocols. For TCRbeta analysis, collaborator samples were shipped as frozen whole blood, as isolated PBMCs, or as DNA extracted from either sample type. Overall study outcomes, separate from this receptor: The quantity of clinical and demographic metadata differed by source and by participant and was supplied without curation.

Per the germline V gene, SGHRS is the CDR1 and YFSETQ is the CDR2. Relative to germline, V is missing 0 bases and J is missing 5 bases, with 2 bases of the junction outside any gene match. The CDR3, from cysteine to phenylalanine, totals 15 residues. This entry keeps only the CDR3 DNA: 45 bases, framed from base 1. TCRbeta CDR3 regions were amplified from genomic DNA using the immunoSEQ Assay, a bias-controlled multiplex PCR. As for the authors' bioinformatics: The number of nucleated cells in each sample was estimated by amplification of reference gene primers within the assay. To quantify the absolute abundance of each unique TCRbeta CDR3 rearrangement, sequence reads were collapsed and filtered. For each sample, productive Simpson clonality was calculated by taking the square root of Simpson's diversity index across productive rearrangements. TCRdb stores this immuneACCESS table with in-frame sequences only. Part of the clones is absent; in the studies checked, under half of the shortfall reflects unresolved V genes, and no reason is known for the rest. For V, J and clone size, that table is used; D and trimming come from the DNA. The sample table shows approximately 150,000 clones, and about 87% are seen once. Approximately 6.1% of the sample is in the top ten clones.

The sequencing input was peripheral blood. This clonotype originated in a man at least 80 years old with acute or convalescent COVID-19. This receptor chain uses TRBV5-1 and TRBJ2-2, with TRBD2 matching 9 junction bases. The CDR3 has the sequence CASSLEAGGTGELFF. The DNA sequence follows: TGCGCCAGCAGCTTGGAAGCGGGAGGTACCGGGGAGCTGTTTTTT.